Below, one T cell receptor (beta chain) is given with its context. The antigen is undetermined. These data belong to a study of cytomegalovirus exposure and HLA in healthy donors. Whole-study results and caveats: High specificity and sensitivity for cytomegalovirus status were reported for the classifier. V- and J-gene trimming in TCR beta was tied to a missense DCLRE1C variant by an analysis performed later.

Primers included in the PCR were 60 Vbeta and 13 Jbeta primers. Repertoires were generated with immunoSEQ multiplex PCR, while TCRdb's copy carries only in-frame clones and drops some. The data hold fewer than 80,000 clones, with about 65% observed a single time. Sequenced input: PBMCs. The source is a man aged 45-60 years in good health and CMV-seropositive.

The chain's CDR3 is CASSSRPGDYQGWYEQYF. The CDR3 bases are TGTGCCAGCAGCTCACGCCCCGGGGACTACCAAGGATGGTACGAGCAGTACTTC. The rearrangement joins TRBV5-4 to TRBJ2-7, with 7 bases fitting TRBD2. CDR3 size: 18 residues. V lost 3 bases, J lost 4 bases, and 19 bases stayed unmatched. The germline V gene encodes CDR1 SGHNT and CDR2 YYREEE (reference sequence).